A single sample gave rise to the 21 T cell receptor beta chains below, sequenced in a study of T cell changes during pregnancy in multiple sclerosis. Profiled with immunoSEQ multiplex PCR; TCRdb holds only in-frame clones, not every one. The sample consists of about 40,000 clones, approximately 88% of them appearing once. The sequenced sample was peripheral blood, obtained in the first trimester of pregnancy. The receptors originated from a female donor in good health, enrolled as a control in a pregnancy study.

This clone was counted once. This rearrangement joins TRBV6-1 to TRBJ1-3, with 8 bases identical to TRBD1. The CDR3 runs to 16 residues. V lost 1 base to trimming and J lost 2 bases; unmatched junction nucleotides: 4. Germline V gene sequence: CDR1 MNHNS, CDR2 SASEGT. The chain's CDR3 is CASSEGQGKTGNTIYF. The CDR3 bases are TGTGCCAGCAGTGAAGGACAGGGGAAGACTGGAAACACCATATATTTT.

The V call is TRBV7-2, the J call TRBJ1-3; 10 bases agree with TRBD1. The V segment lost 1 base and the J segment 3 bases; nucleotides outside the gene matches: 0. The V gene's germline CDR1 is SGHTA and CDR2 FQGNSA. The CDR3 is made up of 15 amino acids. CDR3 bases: TGTGCCAGCAGCTTAGGGACAGGGGGTGGAAACACCATATATTTT. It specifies CASSLGTGGGNTIYF.

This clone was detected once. CDR3 residues: CASSIGRARTDTQYF. CDR3 bases: TGTGCCAGTAGTATCGGCCGAGCGCGCACAGATACGCAGTATTTT. The gene calls are TRBV19 and TRBJ2-3, with D uncertain. V was pared by 3 bases and J by 1 base, with 11 bases between. The CDR3 extends over 15 amino acids. Germline CDR1 is LNHDA and CDR2 is SQIVND (reference sequence).

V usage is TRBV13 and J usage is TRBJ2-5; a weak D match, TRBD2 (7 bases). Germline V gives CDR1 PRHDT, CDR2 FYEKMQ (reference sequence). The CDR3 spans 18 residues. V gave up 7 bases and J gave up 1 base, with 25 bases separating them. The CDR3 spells CASKMSVGGGHFQETQYF. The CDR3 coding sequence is TGTGCCAGCAAAATGAGCGTAGGCGGGGGCCACTTCCAAGAGACCCAGTACTTC.

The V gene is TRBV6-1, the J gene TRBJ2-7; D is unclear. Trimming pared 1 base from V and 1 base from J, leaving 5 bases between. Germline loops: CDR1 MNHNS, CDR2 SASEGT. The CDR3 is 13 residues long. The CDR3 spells CASSEVPSYEQYF. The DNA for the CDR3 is TGTGCCAGCAGTGAAGTCCCTTCCTACGAGCAGTACTTC.

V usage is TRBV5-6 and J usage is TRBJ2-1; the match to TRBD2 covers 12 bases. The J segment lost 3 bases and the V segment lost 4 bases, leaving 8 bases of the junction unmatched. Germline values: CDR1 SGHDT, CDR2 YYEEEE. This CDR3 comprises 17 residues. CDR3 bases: TGTGCCAGCAGCGGGAGACTAGCGGGGGACGACTACAATGAGCAGTTCTTC. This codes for CASSGRLAGDDYNEQFF.

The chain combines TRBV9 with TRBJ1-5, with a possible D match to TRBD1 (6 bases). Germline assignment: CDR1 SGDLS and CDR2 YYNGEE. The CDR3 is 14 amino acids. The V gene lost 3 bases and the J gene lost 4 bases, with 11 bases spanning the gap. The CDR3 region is CASSANDRNQPQHF. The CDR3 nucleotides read TGTGCCAGCAGCGCTAACGACAGGAATCAGCCCCAGCATTTT.

The CDR3 spells CASSAGISDTQYF. The CDR3 coding sequence is TGTGCCAGCAGTGCGGGGATTTCAGATACGCAGTATTTT. V gene TRBV2 combines with J gene TRBJ2-3; a possible D gene is TRBD2 (5 bases). The CDR3 runs to 13 residues. V was shortened by 4 bases and J by 4 bases, with 9 bases between the two germline ends. The V gene's germline CDR1 is SNHLY and CDR2 FYNNEI.

CDR3 residues: CASSPGQGNQPQHF. The CDR3 DNA is TGTGCCAGCTCACCAGGACAGGGGAATCAGCCCCAGCATTTT. This chain uses TRBV18 with TRBJ1-5; 9 bases line up with TRBD1. This CDR3 contains 14 residues. Germline V CDR1 and CDR2: KGHSH, LQKENI. The trim removed 2 bases at V and 4 bases at J, leaving 0 bases unmatched. The whole variable domain, filled in from reference TRBV18 and TRBJ1-5, reads NAGVMQNPRHLVRRRGQEARLRCSPMKGHSHVYWYRQLPEEGLKFMVYLQKENIIDESGMPKERFSAEFPKEGPSILRIQQVVRGDSAAYFCASSPGQGNQPQHFGDGTRLSIL.

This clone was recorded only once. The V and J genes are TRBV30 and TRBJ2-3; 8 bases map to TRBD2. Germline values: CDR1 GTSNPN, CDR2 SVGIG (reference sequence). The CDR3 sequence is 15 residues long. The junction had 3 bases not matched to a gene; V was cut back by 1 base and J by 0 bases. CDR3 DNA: TGTGCCTGGAGTGCGACTAGCGCAAGCACAGATACGCAGTATTTT. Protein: CAWSATSASTDTQYF.

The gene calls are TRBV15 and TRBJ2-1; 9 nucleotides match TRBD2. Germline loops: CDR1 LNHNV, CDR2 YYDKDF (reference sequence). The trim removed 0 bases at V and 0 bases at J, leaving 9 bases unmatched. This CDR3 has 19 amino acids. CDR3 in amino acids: CATSREWGLASSSYNEQFF. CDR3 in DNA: TGTGCCACCAGCAGAGAATGGGGACTAGCTTCGAGCTCCTACAATGAGCAGTTCTTC.

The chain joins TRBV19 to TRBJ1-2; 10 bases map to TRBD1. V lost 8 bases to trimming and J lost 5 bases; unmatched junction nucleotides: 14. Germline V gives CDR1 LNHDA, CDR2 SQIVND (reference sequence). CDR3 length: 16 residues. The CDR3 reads CASRYLPGQGIYGYTF. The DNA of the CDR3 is TGTGCCAGTCGGTATTTGCCGGGACAGGGGATTTATGGCTACACCTTC.

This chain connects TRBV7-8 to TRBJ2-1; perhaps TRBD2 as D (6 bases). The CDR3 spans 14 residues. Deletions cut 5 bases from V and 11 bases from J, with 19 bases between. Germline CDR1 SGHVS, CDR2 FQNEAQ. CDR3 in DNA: TGTGCCAGCAGCGTACGACGGGAGACCGTCAAGCAGTTCTTC. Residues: CASSVRRETVKQFF.

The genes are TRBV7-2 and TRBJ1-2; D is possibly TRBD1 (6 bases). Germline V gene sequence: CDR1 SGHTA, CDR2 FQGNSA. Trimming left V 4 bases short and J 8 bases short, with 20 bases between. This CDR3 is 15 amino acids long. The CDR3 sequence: CASSSGGGRGGGYTF. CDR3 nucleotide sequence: TGTGCCAGCAGCTCCGGGGGGGGCAGGGGAGGCGGCTACACCTTC.

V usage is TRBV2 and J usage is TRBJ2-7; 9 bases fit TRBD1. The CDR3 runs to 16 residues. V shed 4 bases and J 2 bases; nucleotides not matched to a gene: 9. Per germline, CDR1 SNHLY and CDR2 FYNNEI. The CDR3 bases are TGTGCCAGCAGTGGAAGCCTGGGACAGGGTCCCTACGAGCAGTACTTC. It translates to CASSGSLGQGPYEQYF.

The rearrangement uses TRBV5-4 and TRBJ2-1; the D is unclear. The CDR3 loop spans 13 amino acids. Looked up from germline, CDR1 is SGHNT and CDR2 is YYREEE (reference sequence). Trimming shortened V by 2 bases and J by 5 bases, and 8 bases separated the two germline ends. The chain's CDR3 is CASSLEAHNEQFF. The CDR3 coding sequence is TGTGCCAGCAGCTTAGAGGCCCACAATGAGCAGTTCTTC. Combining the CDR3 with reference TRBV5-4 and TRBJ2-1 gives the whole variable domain ETGVTQSPTHLIKTRGQQVTLRCSSQSGHNTVSWYQQALGQGPQFIFQYYREEENGRGNFPPRFSGLQFPNYSSELNVNALELDDSALYLCASSLEAHNEQFFGPGTRLTVL.

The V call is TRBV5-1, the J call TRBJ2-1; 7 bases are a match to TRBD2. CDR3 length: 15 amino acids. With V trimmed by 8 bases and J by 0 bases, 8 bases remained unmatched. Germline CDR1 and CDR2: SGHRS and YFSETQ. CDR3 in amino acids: CASHPGGSSYNEQFF. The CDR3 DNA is TGCGCCAGTCATCCGGGCGGGAGCTCCTACAATGAGCAGTTCTTC.

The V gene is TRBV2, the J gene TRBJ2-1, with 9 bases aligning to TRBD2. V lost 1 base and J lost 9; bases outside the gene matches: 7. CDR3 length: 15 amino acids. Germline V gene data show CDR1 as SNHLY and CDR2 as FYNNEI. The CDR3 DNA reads TGTGCCAGCAGTGAAGAAGTAGTAGCGGGGGCTGAGCAGTTCTTC. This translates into CASSEEVVAGAEQFF. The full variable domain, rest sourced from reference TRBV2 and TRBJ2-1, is EPEVTQTPSHQVTQMGQEVILRCVPISNHLYFYWYRQILGQKVEFLVSFYNNEISEKSEIFDDQFSVERPDGSNFTLKIRSTKLEDSAMYFCASSEEVVAGAEQFFGPGTRLTVL.

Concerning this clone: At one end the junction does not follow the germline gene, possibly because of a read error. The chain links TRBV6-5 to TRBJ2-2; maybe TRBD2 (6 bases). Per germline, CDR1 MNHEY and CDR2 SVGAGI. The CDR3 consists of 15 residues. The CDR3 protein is CASTYSGTLVGELFF. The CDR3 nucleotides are TGTGCCAGCACTTACAGTGGGACTTTAGTCGGGGAGCTGTTTTTT.

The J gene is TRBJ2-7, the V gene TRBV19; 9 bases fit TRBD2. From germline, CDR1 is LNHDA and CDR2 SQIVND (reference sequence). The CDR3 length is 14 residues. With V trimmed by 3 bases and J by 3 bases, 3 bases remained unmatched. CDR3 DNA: TGTGCCAGTAGTATGGCGGGAGGGTTCTACGAGCAGTACTTC. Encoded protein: CASSMAGGFYEQYF.

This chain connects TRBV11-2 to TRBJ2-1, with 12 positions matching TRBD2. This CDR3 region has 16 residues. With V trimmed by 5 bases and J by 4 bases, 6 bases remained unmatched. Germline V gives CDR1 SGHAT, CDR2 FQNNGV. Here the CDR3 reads CASSQAGLAGYNEQFF. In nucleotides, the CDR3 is TGTGCCAGCAGCCAGGCGGGACTAGCGGGTTACAATGAGCAGTTCTTC. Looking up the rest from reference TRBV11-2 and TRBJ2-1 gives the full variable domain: EAGVAQSPRYKIIEKRQSVAFWCNPISGHATLYWYQQILGQGPKLLIQFQNNGVVDDSQLPKDRFSAERLKGVDSTLKIQPAKLEDSAVYLCASSQAGLAGYNEQFFGPGTRLTVL.